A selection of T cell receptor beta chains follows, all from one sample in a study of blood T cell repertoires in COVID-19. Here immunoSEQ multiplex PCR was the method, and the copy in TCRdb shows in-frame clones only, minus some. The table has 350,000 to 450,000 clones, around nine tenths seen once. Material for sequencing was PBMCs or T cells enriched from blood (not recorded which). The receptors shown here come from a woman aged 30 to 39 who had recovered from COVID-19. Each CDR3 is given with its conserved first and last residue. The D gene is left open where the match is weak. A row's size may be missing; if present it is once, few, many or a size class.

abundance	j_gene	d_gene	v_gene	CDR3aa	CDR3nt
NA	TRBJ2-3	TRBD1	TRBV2	CASSRTGKGTSTDTQYF	TGTGCCAGCAGCCGGACAGGGAAAGGGACTAGCACAGATACGCAGTATTTT
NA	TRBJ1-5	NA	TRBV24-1	CATSDRVGGQPQHF	TGTGCCACCAGTGACAGGGTGGGGGGTCAGCCCCAGCATTTT
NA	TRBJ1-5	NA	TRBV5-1	CASSLTGINEPQHF	TGCGCCAGCAGCCTTACAGGGATAAATGAGCCCCAGCATTTT
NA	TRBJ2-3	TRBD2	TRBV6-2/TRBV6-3	CASSRSSGVPTDTQYF	TGTGCCAGCAGCCGTTCTAGCGGGGTCCCCACAGATACGCAGTATTTT
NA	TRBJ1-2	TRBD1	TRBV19	CASSSNRDSNNYGYTF	TGTGCCAGTAGTTCAAACCGGGACAGTAATAACTATGGCTACACCTTC
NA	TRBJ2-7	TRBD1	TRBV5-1	CASSPRTGTFSYEQYF	TGCGCCAGCAGCCCCCGGACAGGGACCTTCTCCTACGAGCAGTACTTC
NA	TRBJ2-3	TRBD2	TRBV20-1	CSASPSGESDTQYF	TGCAGTGCTAGTCCTAGCGGGGAGTCAGATACGCAGTATTTT
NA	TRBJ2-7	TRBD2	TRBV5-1	CASSPNGRSYEQYF	TGCGCCAGCAGCCCGAACGGGAGGAGCTACGAGCAGTACTTC
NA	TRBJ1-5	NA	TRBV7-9	CASSLEGGNQPQHF	TGTGCCAGCAGCTTAGAGGGAGGCAATCAGCCCCAGCATTTT
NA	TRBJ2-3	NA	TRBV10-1	CASTNTDTQYF	TGCGCCAGCACCAACACAGATACGCAGTATTTT
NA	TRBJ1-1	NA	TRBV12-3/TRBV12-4	CASSADAGVGAFF	TGTGCCAGCAGCGCTGACGCAGGGGTGGGAGCTTTCTTT
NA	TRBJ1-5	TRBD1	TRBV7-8	CASSFRGSQPQHF	TGTGCCAGCAGCTTCAGGGGGAGTCAGCCCCAGCATTTT
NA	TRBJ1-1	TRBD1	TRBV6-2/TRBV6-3	CASSLTGVVTEAFF	TGTGCCAGCAGTTTGACAGGGGTTGTCACTGAAGCTTTCTTT
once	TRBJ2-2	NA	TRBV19	CASSISYRLLNTGELFF	TGTGCCAGTAGTATAAGTTACAGACTATTAAACACCGGGGAGCTGTTTTTT
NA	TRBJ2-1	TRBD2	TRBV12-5	CASGPEGLAGVNEQFF	TGTGCTAGTGGGCCCGAGGGACTAGCGGGAGTAAATGAGCAGTTCTTC
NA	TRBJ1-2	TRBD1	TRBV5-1	CASSAEGTGYGYTF	TGCGCCAGCAGCGCGGAAGGGACAGGGTATGGCTACACCTTC
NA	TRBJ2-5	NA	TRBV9	CASSVGPSRYQETQYF	TGTGCCAGCAGCGTAGGACCCTCTAGATACCAAGAGACCCAGTACTTC
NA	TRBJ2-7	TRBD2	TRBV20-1	CSASVLAREQYF	TGCAGTGCTAGTGTACTAGCGAGGGAGCAGTACTTC
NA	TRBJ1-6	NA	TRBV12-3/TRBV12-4	CASRRGGDSPLHF	TGTGCCAGCAGGAGGGGAGGGGATTCACCCCTCCACTTT
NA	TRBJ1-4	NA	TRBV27	CASSRIQGTGEKLFF	TGTGCCAGCAGTAGAATACAGGGTACTGGAGAAAAACTGTTTTTT
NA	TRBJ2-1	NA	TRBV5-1	CASSFRGGLNEQFF	TGCGCCAGCAGCTTTAGGGGAGGATTAAATGAGCAGTTCTTC
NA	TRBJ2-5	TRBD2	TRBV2	CASSHGGAEETQYF	TGTGCCAGCAGCCACGGGGGGGCTGAAGAGACCCAGTACTTC
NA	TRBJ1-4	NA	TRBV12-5	CASGQGHATNEKLFF	TGTGCTAGTGGCCAAGGACATGCAACTAATGAAAAACTGTTTTTT
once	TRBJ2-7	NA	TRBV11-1	CASSLVRSGRTYEQYF	TGTGCCAGCAGCTTAGTCAGAAGCGGAAGAACCTACGAGCAGTACTTC
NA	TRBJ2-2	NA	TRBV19	CASSISEDGELFF	TGTGCCAGTAGTATATCGGAGGACGGGGAGCTGTTTTTT
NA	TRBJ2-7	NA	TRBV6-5	CASRAGTPSSYEQYF	TGTGCCAGCAGGGCCGGGACACCGAGCTCCTACGAGCAGTACTTC
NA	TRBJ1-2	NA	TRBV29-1	CSVEGRGGYTF	TGCAGCGTTGAGGGGCGGGGCGGCTACACCTTC
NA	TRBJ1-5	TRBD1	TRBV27	CASRDRVNQPQHF	TGTGCCAGCCGGGACAGAGTCAATCAGCCCCAGCATTTT
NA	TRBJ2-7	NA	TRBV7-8	CASSLMDSAYEQYF	TGTGCCAGCAGCTTAATGGACAGCGCCTACGAGCAGTACTTC
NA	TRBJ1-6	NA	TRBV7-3	CASSLMGGVGSPLHF	TGTGCCAGCAGCTTAATGGGGGGGGTAGGGTCACCCCTCCACTTT
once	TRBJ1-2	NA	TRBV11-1	CASSQDRGNDGYTF	TGTGCCAGCAGCCAGGACAGAGGAAACGATGGCTACACCTTC
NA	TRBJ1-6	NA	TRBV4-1	CASSQTAGPNSPLHF	TGCGCCAGCAGCCAAACGGCAGGGCCGAATTCACCCCTCCACTTT
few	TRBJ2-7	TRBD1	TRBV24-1	CATSGGTGDEQYF	TGTGCCACCAGTGGAGGGACAGGGGACGAGCAGTACTTC
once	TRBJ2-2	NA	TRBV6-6	CASSGSAGRKAGELFF	TGTGCCAGCAGTGGGTCGGCCGGGAGAAAGGCCGGGGAGCTGTTTTTT
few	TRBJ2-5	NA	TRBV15	CATSRDRGKVAQYF	TGTGCCACCAGCAGAGATCGGGGGAAGGTGGCCCAGTACTTC
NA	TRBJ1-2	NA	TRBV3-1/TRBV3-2	CASSQTPTGTAGYTF	TGTGCCAGCAGCCAAACTCCAACAGGGACCGCTGGCTACACCTTC
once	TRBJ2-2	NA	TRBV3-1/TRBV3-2	CASSQDFITGELFF	TGTGCCAGCAGCCAAGATTTTATCACCGGGGAGCTGTTTTTT
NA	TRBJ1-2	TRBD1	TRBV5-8	CASSPGQGGHGYTF	TGTGCCAGCAGCCCGGGACAGGGCGGACATGGCTACACCTTC
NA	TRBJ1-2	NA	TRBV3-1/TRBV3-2	CASSRRAAGQYGYTF	TGTGCCAGCAGCCGCCGAGCAGCAGGCCAATATGGCTACACCTTC
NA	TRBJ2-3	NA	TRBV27	CASSFRGADTQYF	TGTGCCAGCAGTTTCAGGGGGGCAGATACGCAGTATTTT
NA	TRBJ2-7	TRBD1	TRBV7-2	CASSLGDRGHEQYF	TGTGCCAGCAGCTTAGGGGACAGGGGCCACGAGCAGTACTTC
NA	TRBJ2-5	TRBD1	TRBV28	CASSLLPGGVQETQYF	TGTGCCAGCAGTTTACTCCCAGGGGGAGTCCAAGAGACCCAGTACTTC
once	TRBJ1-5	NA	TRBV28	CASRSPGAGSNQPQHF	TGTGCCAGCAGATCCCCTGGGGCAGGGAGCAATCAGCCCCAGCATTTT
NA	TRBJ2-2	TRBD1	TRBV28	CASSLGQVNTGELFF	TGTGCCAGCAGTTTGGGACAGGTGAACACCGGGGAGCTGTTTTTT
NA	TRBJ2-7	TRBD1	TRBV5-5	CASSLGGTAYEQYF	TGTGCCAGCAGCTTGGGAGGGACAGCCTACGAGCAGTACTTC
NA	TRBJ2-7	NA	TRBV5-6	CASSLGAGYEQYF	TGTGCCAGCAGCTTGGGAGCGGGCTACGAGCAGTACTTC
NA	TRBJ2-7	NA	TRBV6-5	CASTRDSSSEQYF	TGTGCCAGCACCAGGGACTCTAGCAGCGAGCAGTACTTC
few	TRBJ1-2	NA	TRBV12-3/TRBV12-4	CASSSNYGYTF	TGTGCCAGCAGTTCGAACTATGGCTACACCTTC
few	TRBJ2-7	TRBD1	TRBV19	CASSIGQGAYEQYF	TGTGCCAGTAGTATAGGACAGGGGGCCTACGAGCAGTACTTC
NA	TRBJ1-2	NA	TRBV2	CASRKPATEGRQGYGYTF	TGTGCCAGCAGAAAACCTGCGACCGAAGGAAGGCAGGGGTATGGCTACACCTTC
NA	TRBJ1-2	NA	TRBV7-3	CASSHGRGGYTF	TGTGCCAGCAGCCATGGGCGGGGTGGCTACACCTTC
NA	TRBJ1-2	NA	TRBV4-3	CASSQDLRDTLRGGYTF	TGCGCCAGCAGCCAAGATCTCAGGGACACCCTAAGGGGGGGCTACACCTTC
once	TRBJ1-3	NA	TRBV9	CASSVVAGPGNTIYF	TGTGCCAGCAGCGTAGTAGCGGGTCCTGGAAACACCATATATTTT
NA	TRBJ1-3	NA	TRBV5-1	CASSLSGDGNTIYF	TGCGCCAGCAGCTTGTCAGGGGACGGAAACACCATATATTTT